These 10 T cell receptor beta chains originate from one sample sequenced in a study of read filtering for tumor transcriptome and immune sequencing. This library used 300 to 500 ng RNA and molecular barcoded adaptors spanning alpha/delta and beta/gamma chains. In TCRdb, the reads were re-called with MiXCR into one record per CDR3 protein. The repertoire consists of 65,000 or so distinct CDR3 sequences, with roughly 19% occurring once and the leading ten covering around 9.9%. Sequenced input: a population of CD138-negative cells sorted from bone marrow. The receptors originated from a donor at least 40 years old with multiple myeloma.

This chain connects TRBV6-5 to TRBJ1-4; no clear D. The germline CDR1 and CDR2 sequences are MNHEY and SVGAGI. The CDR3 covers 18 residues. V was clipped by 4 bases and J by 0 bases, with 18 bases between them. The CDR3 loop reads CASSSMGHRGATNEKLFF. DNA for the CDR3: TGTGCCAGCAGTTCCATGGGCCACCGAGGCGCAACTAATGAAAAACTGTTTTTT.

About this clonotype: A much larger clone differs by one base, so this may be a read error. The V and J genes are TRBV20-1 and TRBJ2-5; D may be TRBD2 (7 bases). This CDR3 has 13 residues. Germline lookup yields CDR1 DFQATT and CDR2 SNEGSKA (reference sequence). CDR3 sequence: CSALNSGGETKYF. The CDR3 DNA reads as TGCAGTGCTTTAAACTCGGGGGGCGAGACCAAGTACTTC.

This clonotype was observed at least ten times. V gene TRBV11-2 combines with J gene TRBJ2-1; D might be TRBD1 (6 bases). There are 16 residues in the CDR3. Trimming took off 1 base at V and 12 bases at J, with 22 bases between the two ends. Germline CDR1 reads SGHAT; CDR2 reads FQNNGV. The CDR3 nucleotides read TGTGCCAGCAGCTTAGGGGGGCGTGGTTCCCATTATGGGCAGTTCTTC. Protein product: CASSLGGRGSHYGQFF.

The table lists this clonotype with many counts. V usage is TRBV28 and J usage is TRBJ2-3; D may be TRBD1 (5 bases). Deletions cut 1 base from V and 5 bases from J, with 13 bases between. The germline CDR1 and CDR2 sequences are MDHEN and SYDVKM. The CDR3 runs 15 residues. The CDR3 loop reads CASSLLQDLEDTQYF. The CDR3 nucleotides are TGTGCCAGCAGTTTATTACAGGATTTGGAAGATACGCAGTATTTT. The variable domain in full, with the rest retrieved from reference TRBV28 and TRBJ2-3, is DVKVTQSSRYLVKRTGEKVFLECVQDMDHENMFWYRQDPGLGLRLIYFSYDVKMKEKGDIPEGYSVSREKKERFSLILESASTNQTSMYLCASSLLQDLEDTQYFGPGTRLTVL.

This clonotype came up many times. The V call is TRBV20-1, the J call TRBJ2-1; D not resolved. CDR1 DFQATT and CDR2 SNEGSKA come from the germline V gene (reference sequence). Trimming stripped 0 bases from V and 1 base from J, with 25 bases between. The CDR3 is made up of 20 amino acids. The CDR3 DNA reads TGCAGTGCTAGAGATGAAGGGTTAGGTGACCAGCGACGGTCCTACAATGAGCAGTTCTTC. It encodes CSARDEGLGDQRRSYNEQFF.

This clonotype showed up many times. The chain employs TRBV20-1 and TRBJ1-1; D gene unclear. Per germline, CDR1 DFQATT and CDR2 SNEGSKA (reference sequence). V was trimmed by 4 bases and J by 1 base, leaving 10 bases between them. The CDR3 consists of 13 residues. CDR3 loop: CSAIGPGNTEAFF. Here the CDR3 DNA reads TGCAGTGCTATCGGACCGGGGAACACTGAAGCTTTCTTT.

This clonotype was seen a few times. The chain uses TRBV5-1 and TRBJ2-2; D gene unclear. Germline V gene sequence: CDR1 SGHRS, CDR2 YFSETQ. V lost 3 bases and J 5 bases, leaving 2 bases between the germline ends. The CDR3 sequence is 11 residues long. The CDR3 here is CASSWTGELFF. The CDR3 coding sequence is TGCGCCAGCAGCTGGACCGGGGAGCTGTTTTTT.

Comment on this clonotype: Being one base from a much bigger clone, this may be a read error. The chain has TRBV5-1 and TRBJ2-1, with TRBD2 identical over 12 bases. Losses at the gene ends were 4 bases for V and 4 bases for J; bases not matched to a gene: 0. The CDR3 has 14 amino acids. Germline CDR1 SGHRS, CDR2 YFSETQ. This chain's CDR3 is CASSGLAGYNEQFF. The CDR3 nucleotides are TGCGCCAGCAGCGGACTAGCGGGATACAATGAGCAGTTCTTC.

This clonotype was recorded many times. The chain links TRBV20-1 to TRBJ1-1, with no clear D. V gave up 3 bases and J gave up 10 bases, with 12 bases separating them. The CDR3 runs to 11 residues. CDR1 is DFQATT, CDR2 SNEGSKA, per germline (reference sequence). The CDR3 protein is CSARYLKGAFF. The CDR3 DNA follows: TGCAGTGCTAGGTACCTCAAGGGAGCTTTCTTT.

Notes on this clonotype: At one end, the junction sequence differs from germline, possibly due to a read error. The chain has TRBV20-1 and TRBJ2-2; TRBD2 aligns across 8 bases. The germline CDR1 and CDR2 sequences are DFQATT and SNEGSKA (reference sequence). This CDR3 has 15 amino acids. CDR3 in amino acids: CSARDPGGDTGELFF. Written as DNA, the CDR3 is TGCAGTGCTAGAGATCCCGGGGGGGACACCGGAGAGCTGTTTTTT.